Listed below are T cell receptor beta chains from one sample, sequenced in a study of cytomegalovirus exposure and HLA in healthy donors. Produced via immunoSEQ multiplex PCR; TCRdb's table is partial and in-frame only. The table includes 260,000 or so clones, less than 95% detected once. Sequenced material: PBMCs. All receptors come from a woman in her thirties in good health and CMV-seronegative. Each CDR3 is given with its conserved first and last residue. A D gene is named only where the DNA matches it firmly. Clone size is given for some rows only: seen once, a few or many times, or a class if the clone is expanded.

clone size	V gene	D gene	J gene	CDR3 protein	CDR3 DNA
-	TRBV7-9	TRBD2	TRBJ2-2	CASSSLAGVVSGELFF	TGTGCCAGCAGCTCCCTAGCGGGAGTAGTCTCCGGGGAGCTGTTTTTT
few	TRBV11-2	-	TRBJ2-7	CASSAHTYEQYF	TGTGCCAGCAGCGCCCACACTTACGAGCAGTACTTC
-	TRBV28	TRBD1	TRBJ2-7	CASKGGRASYEQYF	TGTGCCAGCAAAGGGGGCCGCGCTAGCTACGAGCAGTACTTC
-	TRBV5-1	-	TRBJ1-2	CASSLDSGEREGYTF	TGCGCCAGCAGCTTGGACTCCGGGGAACGGGAGGGCTACACCTTC
-	TRBV14	-	TRBJ2-5	CASSRQGALETQYF	TGTGCCAGCAGCCGACAAGGCGCCTTAGAGACCCAGTACTTC
-	TRBV19	-	TRBJ2-3	CASSTQSIDTQYF	TGTGCCAGTAGCACACAGTCCATAGATACGCAGTATTTT
few	TRBV29-1	-	TRBJ1-1	CSVIMGSGVFF	TGCAGCGTAATCATGGGTAGTGGGGTTTTCTTT
-	TRBV29-1	-	TRBJ1-2	CSVDGGVWHGYTF	TGCAGCGTTGATGGGGGGGTATGGCATGGCTACACCTTC
-	TRBV15	-	TRBJ2-7	CATSREAYLEQYF	TGTGCCACCAGCAGAGAGGCTTACCTCGAGCAGTACTTC
-	TRBV5-1	TRBD1	TRBJ2-7	CASSLSGTVDEQYF	TGCGCCAGCAGCTTATCCGGGACAGTAGATGAGCAGTACTTC
few	TRBV15	-	TRBJ1-1	CATSRGQTYEAFF	TGTGCCACCAGCAGAGGACAGACTTATGAAGCTTTCTTT
-	TRBV7-8	-	TRBJ2-7	CASSLDGLANSYEQYF	TGTGCCAGCAGCTTAGATGGACTGGCGAACTCCTACGAGCAGTACTTC
-	TRBV5-6	TRBD1	TRBJ1-1	CASSLIDRGRTEAFF	TGTGCCAGCAGCTTGATCGACAGGGGAAGGACTGAAGCTTTCTTT
-	TRBV27	-	TRBJ1-1	CASSFSGANTEAFF	TGTGCCAGCAGTTTCTCGGGGGCGAACACTGAAGCTTTCTTT
-	TRBV7-2	-	TRBJ1-5	CASSLGFGNQPQHF	TGTGCCAGCAGCTTAGGTTTCGGCAATCAGCCCCAGCATTTT
-	TRBV13	TRBD2	TRBJ2-7	CASSSRDRLTSGRLYEQYF	TGTGCCAGCAGCTCCCGAGACCGCCTAACTAGCGGGAGACTCTACGAGCAGTACTTC
-	TRBV9	TRBD2	TRBJ2-1	CASSVAAGVGNEQFF	TGTGCCAGCAGCGTAGCGGCGGGAGTCGGTAATGAGCAGTTCTTC
-	TRBV29-1	TRBD1	TRBJ2-7	CSVELQGGSYEQYF	TGCAGCGTTGAGCTACAGGGGGGCTCCTACGAGCAGTACTTC
-	TRBV30	-	TRBJ2-3	CAWSEGWGTDTQYF	TGTGCCTGGAGTGAGGGTTGGGGCACAGATACGCAGTATTTT
-	TRBV13	-	TRBJ1-1	CASSLGHRGNTEAFF	TGTGCCAGCAGCTTAGGACACCGGGGCAACACTGAAGCTTTCTTT
-	TRBV5-1	-	TRBJ2-5	CASSYSPYLQGWMVRETQYF	TGCGCCAGCAGCTACAGCCCTTATTTACAGGGTTGGATGGTCCGGGAGACCCAGTACTTC
-	TRBV9	-	TRBJ2-7	CASSMGPTYEQYF	TGTGCCAGCAGCATGGGACCCACCTACGAGCAGTACTTC
-	TRBV18	-	TRBJ2-3	CASSPGARDTQYF	TGTGCCAGCTCACCAGGGGCGAGAGATACGCAGTATTTT
-	TRBV5-4	-	TRBJ2-7	CASSLAPGYEQYF	TGTGCCAGCAGCTTGGCGCCAGGATACGAGCAGTACTTC
-	TRBV5-1	-	TRBJ2-1	CASSVSYNEQFF	TGCGCCAGCAGTGTTAGCTACAATGAGCAGTTCTTC
-	TRBV13	TRBD1	TRBJ2-3	CASSFTGGNTDTQYF	TGTGCCAGCAGCTTTACAGGGGGTAATACAGATACGCAGTATTTT
-	TRBV7-6	-	TRBJ2-7	CASSLTGAVEGQYF	TGTGCCAGCAGCTTAACCGGGGCCGTGGAGGGGCAGTACTTC
-	TRBV28	-	TRBJ1-3	CASSLAGGNTIYF	TGTGCCAGCAGTTTAGCAGGTGGAAACACCATATATTTT
-	TRBV7-2	TRBD1	TRBJ2-7	CASSRQGPYEQYF	TGTGCCAGCAGCCGACAGGGCCCCTACGAGCAGTACTTC
-	TRBV7-2	TRBD2	TRBJ2-5	CASTGLAGFRGETQYF	TGTGCCAGCACCGGACTAGCGGGTTTCCGAGGGGAGACCCAGTACTTC
few	TRBV5-4	-	TRBJ1-2	CASSLNFFRTAESNYGYTF	TGTGCCAGCAGCTTGAACTTTTTCCGGACAGCTGAATCGAACTATGGCTACACCTTC
-	TRBV19	-	TRBJ2-7	CASSWPGLSYEQYF	TGTGCCAGTAGTTGGCCGGGACTTTCATACGAGCAGTACTTC
-	TRBV11-3	TRBD2	TRBJ2-7	CASSLVSGSSEQYF	TGTGCCAGCAGCTTAGTTAGCGGGAGCTCCGAGCAGTACTTC
-	TRBV7-9	-	TRBJ2-7	CASSRMGSPYEQYF	TGTGCCAGCAGCCGTATGGGGTCCCCCTACGAGCAGTACTTC
-	TRBV6-1	-	TRBJ2-7	CASKIIANSYEQYF	TGTGCCAGCAAAATTATAGCCAATTCCTACGAGCAGTACTTC
-	TRBV13	TRBD1	TRBJ2-1	CASSLEGTGFYNEQFF	TGTGCCAGCAGCTTAGAGGGGACAGGGTTTTACAATGAGCAGTTCTTC
-	TRBV21-1	-	TRBJ2-5	CASSKATRGKETQYF	TGTGCCAGCAGCAAAGCTACCAGGGGAAAAGAGACCCAGTACTTC
few	TRBV7-7	-	TRBJ2-1	CASSYELGDEQFF	TGTGCCAGCAGCTACGAACTAGGGGATGAGCAGTTCTTC
-	TRBV18	-	TRBJ2-7	CASSRTRNEQYF	TGTGCCAGCTCACGGACGCGGAACGAGCAGTACTTC
-	TRBV25-1	-	TRBJ1-5	CASSRLNSNQPQHF	TGTGCCAGCAGTAGACTAAATAGCAATCAGCCCCAGCATTTT
-	TRBV7-2	-	TRBJ1-1	CASSLPREFGNTEAFF	TGTGCCAGCAGCTTACCTAGGGAGTTTGGGAACACTGAAGCTTTCTTT
-	TRBV6-6	-	TRBJ1-4	CASTAGVELFF	TGTGCCAGCACCGCCGGGGTAGAACTGTTTTTT
-	TRBV28	TRBD1	TRBJ2-7	CASEPRQGIYEQYF	TGTGCCAGCGAACCGCGACAGGGGATATACGAGCAGTACTTC
few	TRBV7-2	-	TRBJ1-2	CASSSEGGNYGYTF	TGTGCCAGCAGCTCGGAGGGAGGGAACTATGGCTACACCTTC
-	TRBV4-3	TRBD1	TRBJ2-5	CASSQDKTGTGLETQYF	TGCGCCAGCAGCCAAGATAAAACCGGGACAGGGCTGGAGACCCAGTACTTC
-	TRBV5-3	TRBD1	TRBJ1-1	CARSLSGQVIEAFF	TGTGCCAGAAGCTTGTCAGGACAGGTCATTGAAGCTTTCTTT
-	TRBV28	-	TRBJ2-7	CASSRLYEQYF	TGTGCCAGCAGTCGCCTCTACGAGCAGTACTTC
-	TRBV4-3	-	TRBJ1-3	CASSQDLPGSNTIYF	TGCGCCAGCAGCCAAGATTTGCCGGGGTCGAACACCATATATTTT
-	TRBV6-5	TRBD1	TRBJ2-1	CASSYDRGFNNEQFF	TGTGCCAGCAGTTATGACAGGGGATTCAACAATGAGCAGTTCTTC
-	TRBV5-1	-	TRBJ1-4	CASSQGTQTNEKLFF	TGCGCCAGCAGCCAGGGGACCCAAACTAATGAAAAACTGTTTTTT
-	TRBV11-2	-	TRBJ2-4	CASSSIPLDEVAKNIQYF	TGTGCCAGCAGCTCAATCCCTCTAGACGAGGTAGCCAAAAACATTCAGTACTTC
once	TRBV30	TRBD1	TRBJ2-2	CAYLTGGNTGELFF	TGTGCCTATTTAACAGGGGGGAACACCGGGGAGCTGTTTTTT
-	TRBV4-3	-	TRBJ2-1	CASSQEGLPLNEQFF	TGCGCCAGCAGCCAAGAAGGCCTTCCCCTGAATGAGCAGTTCTTC
-	TRBV25-1	-	TRBJ1-1	CASSDPREGSTEAFF	TGTGCCAGCAGTGACCCTCGGGAGGGGAGCACTGAAGCTTTCTTT
many	TRBV4-1	TRBD1	TRBJ2-5	CASRRQGPKETQYF	TGCGCCAGCAGGCGACAGGGGCCGAAAGAGACCCAGTACTTC